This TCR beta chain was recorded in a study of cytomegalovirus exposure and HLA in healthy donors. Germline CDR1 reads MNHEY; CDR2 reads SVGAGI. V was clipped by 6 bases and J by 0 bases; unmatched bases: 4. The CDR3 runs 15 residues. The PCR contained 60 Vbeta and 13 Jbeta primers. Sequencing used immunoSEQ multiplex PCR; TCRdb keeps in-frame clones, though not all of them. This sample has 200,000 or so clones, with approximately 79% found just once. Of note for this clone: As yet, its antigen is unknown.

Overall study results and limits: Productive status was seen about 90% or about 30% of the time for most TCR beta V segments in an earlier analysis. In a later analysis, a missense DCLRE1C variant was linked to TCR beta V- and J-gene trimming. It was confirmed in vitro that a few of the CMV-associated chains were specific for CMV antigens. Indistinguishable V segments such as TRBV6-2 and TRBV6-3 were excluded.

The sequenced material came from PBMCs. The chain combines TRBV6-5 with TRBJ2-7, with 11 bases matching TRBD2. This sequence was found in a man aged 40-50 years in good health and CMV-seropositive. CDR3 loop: CASSRLAGNSYEQYF. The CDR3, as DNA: TGTGCCAGCAGCCGACTAGCGGGGAACTCCTACGAGCAGTACTTC.